These 32 T cell receptor beta chains originate from one sample sequenced in a study of T cell responses to AZD1222 COVID-19 vaccine. Sequencing was performed with immunoSEQ multiplex PCR; in TCRdb, only in-frame clones are kept and a portion is missing. The sample includes approximately 150,000 clones, around 91% of them seen just once. This material consisted of peripheral blood, taken 28 days after the second AZD1222 dose. Source of these receptors: an adult who received the AZD1222 COVID-19 vaccine.

This rearrangement joins TRBV28 to TRBJ2-7; 7 bases agree with TRBD1. The CDR3 has 13 amino acids. Germline CDR1 and CDR2: MDHEN and SYDVKM. The V gene end was trimmed by 6 bases and the J gene end by 7 bases; junction bases not matched to a gene: 9. CDR3 nucleotides: TGTGCCAGCAGACCGGGACAGTTAGGGGAGCAGTACGTC. Its translation: CASRPGQLGEQYV.

J is TRBJ1-3 and V is TRBV28; TRBD1 might be the D (5 bases). Trimming pared 4 bases from V and 3 bases from J, leaving 10 bases between. The germline CDR1 and CDR2 sequences are MDHEN and SYDVKM. CDR3 length: 14 residues. The CDR3 DNA reads TGTGCCAGCAGTTCCAGGGCTGATGGAAACACCATATATTTT. Translation: CASSSRADGNTIYF.

This chain joins TRBV7-9 and TRBJ1-2; D remains unclear. The CDR3 has 11 amino acids. V was shortened by 4 bases and J by 6 bases, with 6 bases between the two germline ends. Germline CDR1 reads SEHNR; CDR2 reads FQNEAQ (reference sequence). CDR3 sequence reads: CASSSRHGYTF. CDR3 DNA: TGTGCCAGCAGCTCTCGCCATGGCTACACCTTC.

The chain recombines TRBV6-5 with TRBJ2-3; 7 bases align to TRBD2. From germline, CDR1 is MNHEY and CDR2 SVGAGI. V trimming: 6 bases; J trimming: 8 bases; junction bases outside the gene matches: 11. This CDR3 is 14 amino acids long. The CDR3 sequence is CASSLAGARFTQYF. Written as DNA, the CDR3 is TGTGCCAGCAGCTTAGCGGGCGCTCGGTTTACGCAGTATTTT.

This clone was seen only a few times. This chain links TRBV7-9 with TRBJ1-2; D may be TRBD1 (5 bases). V lost 5 bases and J lost 0, with 13 bases in between. Germline-derived CDR1 and CDR2 are SEHNR and FQNEAQ (reference sequence). This CDR3 is 15 amino acids long. CDR3 in DNA: TGTGCCAGCAGCAAGGAGGGACTAGCTAACTATGGCTACACCTTC. Residues: CASSKEGLANYGYTF.

This clone was found once. The chain links TRBV6-8 to TRBJ1-5; TRBD1 might be the D (5 bases). Trimming shortened V by 0 bases and J by 0 bases, and 9 bases separated the two germline ends. The CDR3 has 16 residues. In germline, CDR1 is MNHGY, CDR2 SAAAGT. Here the CDR3 reads CASSYSTDYSNQPQHF. CDR3 in DNA: TGTGCCAGCAGTTACTCGACAGATTATAGCAATCAGCCCCAGCATTTT.

The CDR3 nucleotides read TGTGCCAGCAAGGACGGCAACTCTGGAAACACCATATATTTT. Protein sequence: CASKDGNSGNTIYF. V usage is TRBV6-5 and J usage is TRBJ1-3, with D uncertain. CDR1 and CDR2 (germline): MNHEY, SVGAGI. The CDR3 contains 14 residues. V gave up 7 bases and J gave up 0 bases, with 10 bases separating them.

The rearrangement links TRBV30 to TRBJ1-3; no reliable D call. CDR3 length equals 14 residues. CDR1 and CDR2 from the germline V gene are GTSNPN and SVGIG (reference sequence). Trimming took off 0 bases at V and 3 bases at J, with 9 bases between the two ends. The DNA for the CDR3 is TGTGCCTGGAGTGTAGAGGCACGTGGAAACACCATATATTTT. Amino acids: CAWSVEARGNTIYF.

V usage is TRBV7-9 and J usage is TRBJ2-1, with D possibly matching TRBD2 (6 bases). This CDR3 contains 14 residues. V gave up 8 bases and J gave up 10 bases, with 21 bases separating them. Looked up from germline, CDR1 is SEHNR and CDR2 is FQNEAQ (reference sequence). The DNA of the CDR3 is TGTGCCAGCTTACGGGGGTCGAATTTCGGGGAGCAGTTCTTC. It yields the protein CASLRGSNFGEQFF. The full variable domain, with the rest looked up from reference TRBV7-9 and TRBJ2-1, is DTGVSQNPRHKITKRGQNVTFRCDPISEHNRLYWYRQTLGQGPEFLTYFQNEAQLEKSRLLSDRFSAERPKGSFSTLEIQRTEQGDSAMYLCASLRGSNFGEQFFGPGTRLTVL.

V is TRBV24-1 and J is TRBJ1-1; unclear D gene. V was pared by 3 bases and J by 5 bases, with 9 bases between. Germline loops: CDR1 KGHDR, CDR2 SFDVKD. The length of the CDR3 is 13 residues. CDR3 nucleotides: TGTGCCACCAGTGATGGGAGGGCGACTGAAGCTTTCTTT. This translates into CATSDGRATEAFF.

The J gene is TRBJ1-5, the V gene TRBV10-3, with D maybe TRBD1 (6 bases). Deletions cut 5 bases from V and 5 bases from J, with 10 bases between. CDR1 and CDR2 (germline): ENHRY, SYGVKD. The CDR3 contains 13 residues. The CDR3 protein is CAISRDKDQPQHF. CDR3 sequence (DNA): TGTGCCATCAGTAGGGACAAAGATCAGCCCCAGCATTTT.

V usage is TRBV10-3 and J usage is TRBJ2-7, with D possibly called TRBD1 or TRBD2 (5 bases each). The germline gives CDR1 ENHRY, CDR2 SYGVKD. The CDR3 sequence is 13 residues long. Trimming pared 10 bases from V and 1 base from J, leaving 14 bases between. DNA for the CDR3: TGTGCCAGCCGGGACCAATCATCCTACGAGCAGTACTTC. This sequence encodes CASRDQSSYEQYF.

The CDR3 reads CATSDAVRDPYGYTF. The CDR3 nucleotides read TGTGCCACCAGTGATGCGGTCAGGGATCCCTATGGCTACACCTTC. The chain has TRBV24-1 and TRBJ1-2; D is perhaps TRBD1 (5 bases). The CDR3 has 15 amino acids. V lost 3 bases and J lost 4, with 14 bases in between. Germline CDR1 reads KGHDR; CDR2 reads SFDVKD.

CDR3 sequence reads: CASSGLGQPQHF. The CDR3 region has the DNA TGTGCCAGCTCGGGACTAGGGCAGCCCCAGCATTTT. The chain is built from TRBV19 and TRBJ1-5, with TRBD1 as a possible D gene (5 bases). The CDR3 contains 12 residues. The germline V gene encodes CDR1 LNHDA and CDR2 SQIVND (reference sequence). V was cut by 9 bases and J by 7 bases, with 13 bases left in between.

The chain recombines TRBV7-9 with TRBJ2-7, with 7 bases fitting TRBD1. This CDR3 region has 14 residues. CDR1 and CDR2 (germline): SEHNR, FQNEAQ (reference sequence). The V segment lost 3 bases and the J segment 5 bases; nucleotides outside the gene matches: 7. The CDR3, as DNA: TGTGCCAGCAGCTTTAGTGGGACAGCGGACGAGCAGTACTTC. Amino acid sequence: CASSFSGTADEQYF.

The chain has TRBV11-2 and TRBJ2-3; 16 bases match TRBD2. The CDR3 has 18 amino acids. The trim removed 5 bases at V and 4 bases at J, leaving 9 bases unmatched. From germline, CDR1 is SGHAT and CDR2 FQNNGV. The chain's CDR3 is CASSRGLAGGPSADTQYF. The CDR3 region has the DNA TGTGCCAGCAGCCGGGGACTAGCGGGAGGGCCTTCCGCAGATACGCAGTATTTT.

V usage is TRBV7-8 and J usage is TRBJ2-7; 11 bases align to TRBD2. This CDR3 comprises 16 residues. Germline V gives CDR1 SGHVS, CDR2 FQNEAQ. The V gene end was trimmed by 2 bases and the J gene end by 5 bases; junction bases not matched to a gene: 8. CDR3 in amino acids: CASSLRLAGGPHEQYF. The DNA of the CDR3 is TGTGCCAGCAGCTTAAGGTTAGCGGGAGGGCCCCACGAGCAGTACTTC.

The chain carries TRBV12-3 or TRBV12-4 and TRBJ2-7; D remains ambiguous. Between the trimmed V and J ends, which lost 3 bases and 7 bases, there was a span of 13 bases. There are 13 residues in the CDR3. The CDR3: CASSFGRIREQYV. The CDR3 DNA follows: TGTGCCAGCAGTTTTGGCCGGATTAGAGAGCAGTACGTC.

The chain is built from TRBV5-4 and TRBJ2-5; D gene uncertain. V lost 0 bases and J 5 bases, leaving 14 bases between the germline ends. The CDR3 length is 15 residues. Germline V gene data show CDR1 as SGHNT and CDR2 as YYREEE (reference sequence). The CDR3: CASSLDLSRSETQYF. The CDR3 DNA follows: TGTGCCAGCAGCTTGGATCTTAGCAGGTCGGAGACCCAGTACTTC.

The chain has TRBV5-1 and TRBJ1-4; possible D gene TRBD1, 5 bases. The CDR3 consists of 13 residues. Germline V gene sequence: CDR1 SGHRS, CDR2 YFSETQ. V was trimmed by 4 bases and J by 8 bases, leaving 12 bases between them. The CDR3 reads CASSPGTLEKLFF. CDR3 bases: TGCGCCAGCAGCCCGGGGACCTTGGAAAAACTGTTTTTT. Supplemented by reference TRBV5-1 and TRBJ1-4, the full variable domain reads KAGVTQTPRYLIKTRGQQVTLSCSPISGHRSVSWYQQTPGQGLQFLFEYFSETQRNKGNFPGRFSGRQFSNSRSEMNVSTLELGDSALYLCASSPGTLEKLFFGSGTQLSVL.

V gene TRBV19 combines with J gene TRBJ1-1, with TRBD1 as a possible D gene (6 bases). This CDR3 has 16 residues. The germline V gene encodes CDR1 LNHDA and CDR2 SQIVND (reference sequence). V was pared by 1 base and J by 0 bases, with 12 bases between. The CDR3: CASSIVHRVMNTEAFF. Written as DNA, the CDR3 is TGTGCCAGTAGTATAGTTCACAGGGTCATGAACACTGAAGCTTTCTTT.

The chain links TRBV6-5 to TRBJ1-2, with D possibly TRBD1 on 5 matching bases. This CDR3 region has 16 residues. V shed 0 bases and J shed 6 bases, with 17 bases lying between them. Germline CDR1 is MNHEY and CDR2 is SVGAGI. The CDR3 loop is CASSYSYWRGEDGYTF. DNA of the CDR3: TGTGCCAGCAGTTACTCGTACTGGAGGGGAGAAGATGGCTACACCTTC.

The chain combines TRBV5-6 with TRBJ1-4; 9 nucleotides align to TRBD1. This CDR3 contains 15 residues. The V gene's germline CDR1 is SGHDT and CDR2 YYEEEE. J was trimmed by 4 bases and V by 4 bases; bases with no gene match: 5. The CDR3 nucleotides read TGTGCCAGCAGCGAGGGACAGGGCTTTAATGAAAAACTGTTTTTT. Translation: CASSEGQGFNEKLFF.

The V gene is TRBV4-2, the J gene TRBJ2-5; 16 bases are a match to TRBD2. The CDR3 length is 17 residues. The germline CDR1 and CDR2 sequences are LGHNA and YNFKEQ. V was clipped by 4 bases and J by 5 bases; unmatched bases: 7. CDR3 coding DNA: TGTGCCAGCAGCCCCGGGACTAGCGGGAGGGAAAGGGAGACCCAGTACTTC. Translating gives CASSPGTSGRERETQYF.

The chain has TRBV4-1 and TRBJ2-1; possibly TRBD2 for D (5 bases). The CDR3 spans 13 residues. Trimming stripped 3 bases from V and 10 bases from J, with 13 bases between. Germline CDR1 is MGHRA and CDR2 is YSYEKL. The DNA for the CDR3 is TGCGCCAGCAGCCAGAGCCCGGAGCGGGAGCAGTTCTTC. Translation: CASSQSPEREQFF.

The chain combines TRBV19 with TRBJ2-7; 8 bases map to TRBD2. There are 13 residues in the CDR3. V was clipped by 10 bases and J by 0 bases; unmatched bases: 5. Germline loops: CDR1 LNHDA, CDR2 SQIVND (reference sequence). The CDR3 loop reads CATREARSYEQYF. CDR3 DNA: TGTGCCACGCGGGAGGCCCGCTCCTACGAGCAGTACTTC.

The V gene is TRBV10-3, the J gene TRBJ2-3, with D perhaps assigned TRBD1 or TRBD2 (5 bases each). Germline assignment: CDR1 ENHRY and CDR2 SYGVKD. There are 19 residues in the CDR3. V lost 5 bases to trimming and J lost 0 bases, with 24 bases between them. The CDR3 nucleotides read TGTGCCATCAGTACCCCTCCTAGCCGGGGACCTTCTAGCACAGATACGCAGTATTTT. Residues: CAISTPPSRGPSSTDTQYF.

This chain links TRBV4-1 with TRBJ1-4, with 8 bases identical to TRBD1. The length of the CDR3 is 15 residues. The germline V gene encodes CDR1 MGHRA and CDR2 YSYEKL. V shed 4 bases, J shed 8 bases, and the junction held 9 bases outside the gene matches. The CDR3 sequence: CASSRLTGVGEKLFF. CDR3 bases: TGCGCCAGCAGCCGCCTGACAGGGGTTGGAGAAAAACTGTTTTTT.

Only one count was recorded for this clone. The CDR3 DNA reads as TGTGCCAGCTCACTATCCGGGACAGGGAATTCGGGTGAAGCTTTCTTT. Amino acids: CASSLSGTGNSGEAFF. This chain uses TRBV18 with TRBJ1-1, with 9 bases identical to TRBD1. The length of the CDR3 is 16 residues. Germline CDR1 and CDR2: KGHSH and LQKENI. V lost 4 bases, J lost 7 bases, and 13 bases stayed unmatched.

This sequence joins TRBV10-3 and TRBJ1-2; TRBD1 matches at 8 bases. The CDR3 runs 14 residues. Germline CDR1 ENHRY, CDR2 SYGVKD. V was clipped by 3 bases and J by 4 bases; unmatched bases: 4. In DNA, the CDR3 is TGTGCCATCAGTGATTCAGGGGGCGGCTATGGCTACACCTTC. Residues: CAISDSGGGYGYTF.

The chain links TRBV20-1 to TRBJ1-6; D not resolved. The V end lost 3 bases, the J end lost 7 bases, and 10 bases lay between the germline ends. CDR3 length: 13 amino acids. The germline V gene encodes CDR1 DFQATT and CDR2 SNEGSKA (reference sequence). The CDR3 reads CSASPRPNSPLHF. In nucleotides, the CDR3 is TGCAGTGCTAGTCCCCGGCCCAATTCACCCCTCCACTTT.

The chain carries TRBV19 and TRBJ2-2; possibly TRBD2 for D (6 bases). Germline lookup yields CDR1 LNHDA and CDR2 SQIVND (reference sequence). The germline V and J ends were trimmed by 5 bases and 2 bases, with 9 bases remaining between them. The CDR3 has 14 amino acids. The CDR3 reads CASSPGTNTGELFF. CDR3 DNA sequence: TGTGCCAGTAGTCCCGGGACTAACACCGGGGAGCTGTTTTTT.